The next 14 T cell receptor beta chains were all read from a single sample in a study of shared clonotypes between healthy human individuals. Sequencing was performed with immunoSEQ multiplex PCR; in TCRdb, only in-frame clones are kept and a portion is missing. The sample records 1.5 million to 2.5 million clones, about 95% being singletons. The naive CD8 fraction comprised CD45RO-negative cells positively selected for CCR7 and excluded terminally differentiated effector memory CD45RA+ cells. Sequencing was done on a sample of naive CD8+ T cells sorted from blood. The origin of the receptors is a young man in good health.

Here the CDR3 DNA reads TGCAGCGTTGAAGGGGGCACGGGGACAGATACGCAGTATTTT. Its translation: CSVEGGTGTDTQYF. The chain recombines TRBV29-1 with TRBJ2-3; D is perhaps TRBD1 or TRBD2 (5 bases each). The CDR3 spans 14 residues. The V end lost 1 base, the J end lost 3 bases, and 11 bases lay between the germline ends. CDR1 and CDR2 from the germline V gene are SQVTM and ANQGSEA.

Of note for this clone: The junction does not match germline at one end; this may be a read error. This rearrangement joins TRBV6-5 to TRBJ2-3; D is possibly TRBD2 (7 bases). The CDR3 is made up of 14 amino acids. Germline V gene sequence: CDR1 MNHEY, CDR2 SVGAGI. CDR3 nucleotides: TGTGCCAGCAGTGGGGGGGGCTCCACATATACGCAGTATTTT. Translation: CASSGGGSTYTQYF.

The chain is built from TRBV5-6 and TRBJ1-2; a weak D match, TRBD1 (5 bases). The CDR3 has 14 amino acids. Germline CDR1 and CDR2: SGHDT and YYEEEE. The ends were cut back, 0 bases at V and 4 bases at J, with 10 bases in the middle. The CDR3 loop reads CASSLVGDRYGYTF. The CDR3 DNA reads TGTGCCAGCAGCTTGGTGGGGGACCGCTATGGCTACACCTTC.

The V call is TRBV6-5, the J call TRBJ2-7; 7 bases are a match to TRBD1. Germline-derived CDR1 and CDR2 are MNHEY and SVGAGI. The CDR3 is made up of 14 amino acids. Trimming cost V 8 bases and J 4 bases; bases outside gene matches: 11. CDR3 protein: CASGAGTEFYEQYF. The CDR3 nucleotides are TGTGCCAGCGGTGCCGGGACAGAATTTTACGAGCAGTACTTC.

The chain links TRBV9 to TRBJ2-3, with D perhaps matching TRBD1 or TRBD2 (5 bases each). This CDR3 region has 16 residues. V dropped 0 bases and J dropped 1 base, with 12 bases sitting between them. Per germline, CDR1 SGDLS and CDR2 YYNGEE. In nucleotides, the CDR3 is TGTGCCAGCAGCGTAGTGGGGGAGAAGGGCACAGATACGCAGTATTTT. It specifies CASSVVGEKGTDTQYF.

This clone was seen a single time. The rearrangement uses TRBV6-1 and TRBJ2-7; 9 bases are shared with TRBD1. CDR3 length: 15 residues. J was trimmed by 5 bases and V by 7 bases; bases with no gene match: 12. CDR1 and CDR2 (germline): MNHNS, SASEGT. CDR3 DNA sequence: TGTGCCAGCAACCTTTCGGGACAGGGTATCAACGAGCAGTACTTC. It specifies CASNLSGQGINEQYF.

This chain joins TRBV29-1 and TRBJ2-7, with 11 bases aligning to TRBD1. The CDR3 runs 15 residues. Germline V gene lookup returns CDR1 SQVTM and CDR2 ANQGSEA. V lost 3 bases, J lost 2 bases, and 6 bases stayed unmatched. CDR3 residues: CSVESGQGATYEQYF. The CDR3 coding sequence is TGCAGCGTTGAGTCTGGACAGGGGGCCACCTACGAGCAGTACTTC.

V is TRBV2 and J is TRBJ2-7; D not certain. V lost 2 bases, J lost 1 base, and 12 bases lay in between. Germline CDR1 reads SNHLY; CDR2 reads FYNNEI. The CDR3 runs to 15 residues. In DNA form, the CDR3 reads TGTGCCAGCAGTGAAAAGGCAGCCTCTTCCTACGAGCAGTACTTC. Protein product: CASSEKAASSYEQYF. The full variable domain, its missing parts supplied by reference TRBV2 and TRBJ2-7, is EPEVTQTPSHQVTQMGQEVILRCVPISNHLYFYWYRQILGQKVEFLVSFYNNEISEKSEIFDDQFSVERPDGSNFTLKIRSTKLEDSAMYFCASSEKAASSYEQYFGPGTRLTVT.

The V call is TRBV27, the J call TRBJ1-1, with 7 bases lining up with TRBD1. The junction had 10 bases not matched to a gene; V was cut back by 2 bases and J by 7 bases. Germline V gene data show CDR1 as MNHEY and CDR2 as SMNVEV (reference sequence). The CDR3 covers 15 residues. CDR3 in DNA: TGTGCCAGCAGTTTAGACCAGGGACAGCAGGGTGAAGCTTTCTTT. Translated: CASSLDQGQQGEAFF.

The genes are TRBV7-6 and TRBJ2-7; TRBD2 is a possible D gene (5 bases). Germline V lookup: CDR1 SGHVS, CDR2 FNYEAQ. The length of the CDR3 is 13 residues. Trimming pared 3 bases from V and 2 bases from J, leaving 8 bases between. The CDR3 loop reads CASSLRVTYEQYF. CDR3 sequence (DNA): TGTGCCAGCAGCTTGCGGGTTACCTACGAGCAGTACTTC.

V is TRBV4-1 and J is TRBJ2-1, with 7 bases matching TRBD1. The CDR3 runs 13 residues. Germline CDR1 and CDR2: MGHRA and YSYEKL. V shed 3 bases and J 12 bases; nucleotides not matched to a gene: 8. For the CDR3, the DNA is TGCGCCAGCAGCCAGACCCGGGACAGCCCGCAGTTCTTC. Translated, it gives CASSQTRDSPQFF.

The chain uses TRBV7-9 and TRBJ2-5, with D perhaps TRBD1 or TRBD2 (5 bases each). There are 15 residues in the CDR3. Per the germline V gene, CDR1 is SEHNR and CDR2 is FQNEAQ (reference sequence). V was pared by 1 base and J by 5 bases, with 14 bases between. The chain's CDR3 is CASSLVWGNEETQYF. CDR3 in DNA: TGTGCCAGCAGCTTAGTATGGGGGAATGAGGAGACCCAGTACTTC.

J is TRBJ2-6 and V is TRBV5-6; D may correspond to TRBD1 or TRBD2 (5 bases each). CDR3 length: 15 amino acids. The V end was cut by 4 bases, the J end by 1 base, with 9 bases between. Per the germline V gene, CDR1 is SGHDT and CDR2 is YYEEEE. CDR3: CASSRGESGANVLTF. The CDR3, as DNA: TGTGCCAGCAGCCGAGGGGAATCTGGGGCCAACGTCCTGACTTTC.

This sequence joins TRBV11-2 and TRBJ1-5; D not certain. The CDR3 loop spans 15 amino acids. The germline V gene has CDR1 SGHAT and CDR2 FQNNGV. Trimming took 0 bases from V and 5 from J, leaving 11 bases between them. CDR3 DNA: TGTGCCAGCAGCTTAGATCCCCAGTCTTATCAGCCCCAGCATTTT. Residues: CASSLDPQSYQPQHF. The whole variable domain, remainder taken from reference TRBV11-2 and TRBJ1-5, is EAGVAQSPRYKIIEKRQSVAFWCNPISGHATLYWYQQILGQGPKLLIQFQNNGVVDDSQLPKDRFSAERLKGVDSTLKIQPAKLEDSAVYLCASSLDPQSYQPQHFGDGTRLSIL.